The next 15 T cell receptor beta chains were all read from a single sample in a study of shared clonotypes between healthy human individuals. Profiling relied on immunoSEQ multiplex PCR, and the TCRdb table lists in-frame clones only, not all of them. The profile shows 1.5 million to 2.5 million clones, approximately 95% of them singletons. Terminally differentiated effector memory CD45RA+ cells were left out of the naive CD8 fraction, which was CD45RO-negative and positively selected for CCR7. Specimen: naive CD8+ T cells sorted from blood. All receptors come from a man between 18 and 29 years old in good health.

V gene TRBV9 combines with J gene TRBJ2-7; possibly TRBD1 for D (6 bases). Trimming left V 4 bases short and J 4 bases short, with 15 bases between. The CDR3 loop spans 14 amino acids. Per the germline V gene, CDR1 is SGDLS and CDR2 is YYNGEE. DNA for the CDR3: TGTGCCAGCAGCCCCGAGACAGGTTTGTACGAGCAGTACTTC. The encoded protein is CASSPETGLYEQYF.

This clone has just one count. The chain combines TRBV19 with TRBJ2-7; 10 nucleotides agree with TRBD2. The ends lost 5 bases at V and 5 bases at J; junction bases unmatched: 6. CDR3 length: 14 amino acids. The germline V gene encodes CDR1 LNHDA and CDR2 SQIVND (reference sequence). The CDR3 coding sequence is TGTGCCAGTAGTCCCGGACTAGCGGCCCACGAGCAGTACTTC. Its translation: CASSPGLAAHEQYF.

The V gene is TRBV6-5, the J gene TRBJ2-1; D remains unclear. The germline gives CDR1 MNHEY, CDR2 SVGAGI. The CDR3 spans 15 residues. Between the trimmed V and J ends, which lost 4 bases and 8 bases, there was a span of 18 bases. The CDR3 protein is CASSFPSGRPHEQFF. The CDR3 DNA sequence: TGTGCCAGCAGTTTTCCCTCCGGTCGCCCCCATGAGCAGTTCTTC.

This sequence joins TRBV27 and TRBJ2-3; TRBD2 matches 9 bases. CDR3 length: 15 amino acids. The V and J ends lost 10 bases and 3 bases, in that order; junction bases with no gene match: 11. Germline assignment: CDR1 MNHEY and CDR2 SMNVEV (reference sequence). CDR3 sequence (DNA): TGTGCCACCCAAGGGACTAGCTCGGGAACAGATACGCAGTATTTT. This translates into CATQGTSSGTDTQYF.

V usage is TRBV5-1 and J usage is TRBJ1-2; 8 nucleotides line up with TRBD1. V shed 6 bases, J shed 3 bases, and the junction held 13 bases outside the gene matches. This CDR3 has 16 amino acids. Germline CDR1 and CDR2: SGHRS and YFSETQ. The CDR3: CASTGGEGQGYYGYTF. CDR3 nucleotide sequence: TGCGCCAGCACAGGTGGGGAAGGACAGGGATACTATGGCTACACCTTC.

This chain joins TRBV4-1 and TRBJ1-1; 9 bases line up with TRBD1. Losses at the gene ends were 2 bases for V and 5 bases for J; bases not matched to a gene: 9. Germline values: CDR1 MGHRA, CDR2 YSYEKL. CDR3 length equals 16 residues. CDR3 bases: TGCGCCAGCAGCCAACCCAGACAGGGGGGGAGGACTGAAGCTTTCTTT. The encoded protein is CASSQPRQGGRTEAFF.

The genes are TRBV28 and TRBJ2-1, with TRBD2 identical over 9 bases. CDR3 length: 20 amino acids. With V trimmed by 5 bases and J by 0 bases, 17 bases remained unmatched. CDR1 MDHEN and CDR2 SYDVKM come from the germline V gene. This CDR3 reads CASSTPGLAFPSSSYNEQFF. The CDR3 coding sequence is TGTGCCAGCAGTACCCCGGGACTAGCTTTTCCCTCGAGCTCCTACAATGAGCAGTTCTTC.

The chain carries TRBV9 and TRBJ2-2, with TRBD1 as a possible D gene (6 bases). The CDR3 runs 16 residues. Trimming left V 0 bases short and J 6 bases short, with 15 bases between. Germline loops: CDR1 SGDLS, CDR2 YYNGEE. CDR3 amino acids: CASSVAPGASSGELFF. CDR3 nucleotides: TGTGCCAGCAGCGTAGCGCCAGGGGCTTCTTCCGGGGAGCTGTTTTTT.

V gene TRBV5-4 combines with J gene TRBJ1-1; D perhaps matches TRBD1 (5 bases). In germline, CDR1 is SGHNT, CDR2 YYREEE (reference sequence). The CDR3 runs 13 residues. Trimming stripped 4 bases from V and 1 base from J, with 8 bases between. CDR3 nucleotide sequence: TGTGCCAGCAGCCCACAGGAGAACACTGAAGCTTTCTTT. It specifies CASSPQENTEAFF.

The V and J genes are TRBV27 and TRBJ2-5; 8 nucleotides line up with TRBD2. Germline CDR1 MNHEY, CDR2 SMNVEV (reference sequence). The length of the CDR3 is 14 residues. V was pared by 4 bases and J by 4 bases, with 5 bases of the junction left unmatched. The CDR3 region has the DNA TGTGCCAGCAGTTCTATCGGGACTAGAGAGACCCAGTACTTC. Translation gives CASSSIGTRETQYF.

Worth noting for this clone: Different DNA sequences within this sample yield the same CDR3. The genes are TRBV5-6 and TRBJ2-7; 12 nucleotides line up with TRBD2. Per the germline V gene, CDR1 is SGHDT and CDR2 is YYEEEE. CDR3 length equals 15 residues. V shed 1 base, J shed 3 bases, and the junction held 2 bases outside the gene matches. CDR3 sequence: CASSLRLAGDYEQYF. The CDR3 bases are TGTGCCAGCAGCTTGCGACTAGCGGGAGACTACGAGCAGTACTTC. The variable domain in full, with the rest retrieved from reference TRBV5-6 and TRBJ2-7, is DAGVTQSPTHLIKTRGQQVTLRCSPKSGHDTVSWYQQALGQGPQFIFQYYEEEERQRGNFPDRFSGHQFPNYSSELNVNALLLGDSALYLCASSLRLAGDYEQYFGPGTRLTVT.

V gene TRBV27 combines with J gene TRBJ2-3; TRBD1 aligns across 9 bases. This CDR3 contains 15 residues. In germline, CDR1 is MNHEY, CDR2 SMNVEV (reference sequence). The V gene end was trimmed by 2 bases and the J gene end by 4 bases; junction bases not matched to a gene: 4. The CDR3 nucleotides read TGTGCCAGCAGTTTACTGACAGGGGGTGCAGATACGCAGTATTTT. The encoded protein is CASSLLTGGADTQYF.

DNA for the CDR3: TGTGCCAGCAACGGGGTCAATACAGATACGCAGTATTTT. It encodes CASNGVNTDTQYF. The chain carries TRBV7-9 and TRBJ2-3; weak D call: TRBD2 (5 bases). The germline gives CDR1 SEHNR, CDR2 FQNEAQ (reference sequence). The CDR3 spans 13 residues. Trimming took off 7 bases at V and 3 bases at J, with 11 bases between the two ends.

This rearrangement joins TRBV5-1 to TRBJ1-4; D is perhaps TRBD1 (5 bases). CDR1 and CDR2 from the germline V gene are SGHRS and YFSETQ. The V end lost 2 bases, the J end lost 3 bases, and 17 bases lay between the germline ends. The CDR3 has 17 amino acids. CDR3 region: CASSLVYSGSSNEKLFF. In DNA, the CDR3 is TGCGCCAGCAGCTTAGTATATTCAGGGTCGTCTAATGAAAAACTGTTTTTT.

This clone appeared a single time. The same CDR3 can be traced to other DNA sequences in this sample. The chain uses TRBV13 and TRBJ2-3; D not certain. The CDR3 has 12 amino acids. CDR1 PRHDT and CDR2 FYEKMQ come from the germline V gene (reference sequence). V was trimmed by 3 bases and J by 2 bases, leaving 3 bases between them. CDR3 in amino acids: CASSLFTDTQYF. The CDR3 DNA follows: TGTGCCAGCAGCTTGTTCACAGATACGCAGTATTTT.